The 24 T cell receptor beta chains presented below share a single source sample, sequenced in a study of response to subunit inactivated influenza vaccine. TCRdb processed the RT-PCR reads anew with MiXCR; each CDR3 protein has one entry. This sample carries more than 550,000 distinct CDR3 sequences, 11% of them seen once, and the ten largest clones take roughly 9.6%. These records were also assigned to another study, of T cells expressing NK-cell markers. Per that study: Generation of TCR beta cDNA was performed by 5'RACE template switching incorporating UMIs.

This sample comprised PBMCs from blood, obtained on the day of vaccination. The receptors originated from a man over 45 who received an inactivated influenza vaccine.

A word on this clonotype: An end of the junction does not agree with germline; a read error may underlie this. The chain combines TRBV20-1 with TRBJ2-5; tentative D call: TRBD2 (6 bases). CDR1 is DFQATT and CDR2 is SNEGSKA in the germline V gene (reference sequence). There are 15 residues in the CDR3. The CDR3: CSALGLLPGQETQCF. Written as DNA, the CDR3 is TGCAGTGCCCTAGGACTACTTCCGGGCCAAGAGACCCAGTGCTTC.

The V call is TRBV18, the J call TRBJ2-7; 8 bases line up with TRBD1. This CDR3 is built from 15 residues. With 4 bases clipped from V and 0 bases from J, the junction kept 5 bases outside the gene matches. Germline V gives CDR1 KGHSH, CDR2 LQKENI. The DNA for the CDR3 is TGTGCCAGCTCACTAACGGACAGGGCCTCCTACGAGCAGTACTTC. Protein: CASSLTDRASYEQYF.

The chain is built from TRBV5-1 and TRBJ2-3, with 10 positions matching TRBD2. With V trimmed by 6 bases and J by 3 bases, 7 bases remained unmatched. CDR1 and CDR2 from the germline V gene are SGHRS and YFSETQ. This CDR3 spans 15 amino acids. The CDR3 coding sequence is TGCGCCAGCAACGCAGCGGGAGGGCTGACAGATACGCAGTATTTT. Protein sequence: CASNAAGGLTDTQYF.

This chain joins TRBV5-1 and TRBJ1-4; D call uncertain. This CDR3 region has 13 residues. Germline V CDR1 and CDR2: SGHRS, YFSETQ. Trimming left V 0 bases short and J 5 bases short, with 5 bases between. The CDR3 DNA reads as TGCGCCAGCAGCTTGGGTATGAATGAAAAACTGTTTTTT. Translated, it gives CASSLGMNEKLFF.

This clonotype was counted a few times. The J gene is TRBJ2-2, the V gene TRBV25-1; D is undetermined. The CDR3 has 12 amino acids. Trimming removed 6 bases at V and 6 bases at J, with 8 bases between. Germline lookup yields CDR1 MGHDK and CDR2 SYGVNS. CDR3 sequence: CASSRISGELFF. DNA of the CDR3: TGTGCCAGCAGCAGGATTTCCGGGGAGCTGTTTTTT.

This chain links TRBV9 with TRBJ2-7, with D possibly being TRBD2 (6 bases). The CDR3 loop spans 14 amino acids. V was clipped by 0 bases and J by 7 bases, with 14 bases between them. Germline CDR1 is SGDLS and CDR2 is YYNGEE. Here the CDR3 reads CASSVGSLAGEQYF. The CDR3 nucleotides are TGTGCCAGCAGCGTAGGAAGCCTGGCGGGGGAGCAGTACTTC. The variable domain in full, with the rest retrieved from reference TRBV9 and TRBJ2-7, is DSGVTQTPKHLITATGQRVTLRCSPRSGDLSVYWYQQSLDQGLQFLIQYYNGEERAKGNILERFSAQQFPDLHSELNLSSLELGDSALYFCASSVGSLAGEQYFGPGTRLTVT.

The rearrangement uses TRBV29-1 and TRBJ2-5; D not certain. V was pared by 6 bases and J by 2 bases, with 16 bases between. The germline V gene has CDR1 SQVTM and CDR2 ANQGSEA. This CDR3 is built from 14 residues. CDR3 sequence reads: CSVLSYDTQETQYF. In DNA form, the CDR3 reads TGCAGCGTACTCTCGTACGACACGCAAGAGACCCAGTACTTC.

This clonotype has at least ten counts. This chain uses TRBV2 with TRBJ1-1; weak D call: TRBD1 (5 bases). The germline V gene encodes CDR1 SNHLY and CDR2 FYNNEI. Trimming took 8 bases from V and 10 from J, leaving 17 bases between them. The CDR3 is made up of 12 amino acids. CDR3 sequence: CASSGVGVVAFF. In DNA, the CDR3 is TGTGCCAGCTCGGGGGTGGGGGTAGTAGCTTTCTTT.

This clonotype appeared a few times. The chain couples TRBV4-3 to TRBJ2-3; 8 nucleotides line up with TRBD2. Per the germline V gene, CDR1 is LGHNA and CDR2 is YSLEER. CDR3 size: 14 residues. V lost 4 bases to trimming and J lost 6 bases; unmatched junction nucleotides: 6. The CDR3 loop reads CASSPAGGVDTQYF. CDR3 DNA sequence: TGCGCCAGCAGCCCCGCGGGGGGCGTCGATACGCAGTATTTT.

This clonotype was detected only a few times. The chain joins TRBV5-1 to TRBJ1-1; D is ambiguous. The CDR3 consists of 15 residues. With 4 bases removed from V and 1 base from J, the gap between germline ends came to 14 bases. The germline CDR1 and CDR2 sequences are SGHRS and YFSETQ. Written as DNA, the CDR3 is TGCGCCAGCAGCCCCTGGGGAGTTAAGAACACTGAAGCTTTCTTT. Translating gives CASSPWGVKNTEAFF. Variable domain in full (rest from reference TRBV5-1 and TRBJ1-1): KAGVTQTPRYLIKTRGQQVTLSCSPISGHRSVSWYQQTPGQGLQFLFEYFSETQRNKGNFPGRFSGRQFSNSRSEMNVSTLELGDSALYLCASSPWGVKNTEAFFGQGTRLTVV.

The DNA for the CDR3 is TGTGCCAGCAGTGAGGTACCGAACACTGAAGCTTTCTTT. Protein product: CASSEVPNTEAFF. This chain connects TRBV6-1 to TRBJ1-1; D is unclear. There are 13 residues in the CDR3. In germline, CDR1 is MNHNS, CDR2 SASEGT. V shed 3 bases and J shed 1 base, with 6 bases lying between them.

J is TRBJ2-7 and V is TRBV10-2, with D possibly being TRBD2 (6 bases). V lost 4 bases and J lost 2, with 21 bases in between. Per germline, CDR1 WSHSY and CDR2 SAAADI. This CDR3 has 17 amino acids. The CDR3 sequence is CASSGSRRASDTYEQYF. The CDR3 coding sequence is TGCGCCAGCAGTGGGTCACGACGGGCTAGCGACACCTACGAGCAGTACTTC.

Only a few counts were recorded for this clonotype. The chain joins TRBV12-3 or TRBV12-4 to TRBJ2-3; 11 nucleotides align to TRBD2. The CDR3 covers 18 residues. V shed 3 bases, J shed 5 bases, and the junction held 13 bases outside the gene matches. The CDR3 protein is CASSFPSGGTGRGDTQYF. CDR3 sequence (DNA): TGTGCCAGCAGTTTCCCTAGCGGGGGGACAGGCCGGGGAGATACGCAGTATTTT.

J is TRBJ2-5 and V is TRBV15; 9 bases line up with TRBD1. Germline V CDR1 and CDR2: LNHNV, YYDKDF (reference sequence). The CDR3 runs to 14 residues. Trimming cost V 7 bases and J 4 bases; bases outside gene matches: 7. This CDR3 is CATTETGGLETQYF. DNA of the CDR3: TGTGCCACCACCGAGACAGGGGGGCTAGAGACCCAGTACTTC.

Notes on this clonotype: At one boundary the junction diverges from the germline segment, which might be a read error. CDR3 region: CASSRDTGGIHF. CDR3 in DNA: TGCGCCAGCAGCCGGGATACAGGGGGCATTCACTTC. The genes are TRBV4-3 and TRBJ2-7, with TRBD1 matching 9 bases. The germline V gene encodes CDR1 LGHNA and CDR2 YSLEER. The CDR3 covers 12 residues.

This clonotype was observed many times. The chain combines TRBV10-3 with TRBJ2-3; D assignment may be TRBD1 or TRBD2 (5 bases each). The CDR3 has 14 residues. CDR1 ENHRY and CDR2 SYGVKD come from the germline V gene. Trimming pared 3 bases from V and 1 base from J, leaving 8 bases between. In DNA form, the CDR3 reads TGTGCCATCAGTGATAGGGGACGCACAGATACGCAGTATTTT. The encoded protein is CAISDRGRTDTQYF.

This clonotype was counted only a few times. The CDR3 DNA sequence: TGTGCCAGCGGGAGGTCGACCTACGAGCAGTACTTC. Translation: CASGRSTYEQYF. The V and J genes are TRBV2 and TRBJ2-7; tentatively, D is TRBD2 (6 bases). CDR3 size: 12 residues. The V gene's germline CDR1 is SNHLY and CDR2 FYNNEI. V was cut by 8 bases and J by 2 bases, with 10 bases left in between.

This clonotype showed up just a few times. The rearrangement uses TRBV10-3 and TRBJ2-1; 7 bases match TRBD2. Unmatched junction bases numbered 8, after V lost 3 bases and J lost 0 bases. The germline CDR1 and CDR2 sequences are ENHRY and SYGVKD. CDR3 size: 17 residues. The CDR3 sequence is CAISDIPGGSSYNEQFF. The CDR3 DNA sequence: TGTGCCATCAGTGATATTCCGGGCGGGAGCTCCTACAATGAGCAGTTCTTC.

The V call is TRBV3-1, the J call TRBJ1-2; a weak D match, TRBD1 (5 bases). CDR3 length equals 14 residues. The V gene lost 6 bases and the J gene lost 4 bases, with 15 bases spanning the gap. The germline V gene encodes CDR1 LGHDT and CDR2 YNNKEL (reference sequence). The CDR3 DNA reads TGTGCCAGCAGACCCTCCGACAGAGTCTATGGCTACACCTTC. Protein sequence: CASRPSDRVYGYTF. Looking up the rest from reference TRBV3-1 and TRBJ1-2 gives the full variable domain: DTAVSQTPKYLVTQMGNDKSIKCEQNLGHDTMYWYKQDSKKFLKIMFSYNNKELIINETVPNRFSPKSPDKAHLNLHINSLELGDSAVYFCASRPSDRVYGYTFGSGTRLTVV.

The CDR3 here is CASSLVSDNEQFF. The CDR3 DNA reads as TGTGCCAGCAGCTTAGTTAGCGACAATGAGCAGTTCTTC. This rearrangement joins TRBV7-2 to TRBJ2-1, with a tentative D call TRBD2 (5 bases). Germline CDR1 SGHTA, CDR2 FQGNSA. The germline V and J ends were trimmed by 1 base and 5 bases, with 6 bases remaining between them. CDR3 length equals 13 residues. The complete variable domain, with remaining parts taken from reference TRBV7-2 and TRBJ2-1, reads GAGVSQSPSNKVTEKGKDVELRCDPISGHTALYWYRQSLGQGLEFLIYFQGNSAPDKSGLPSDRFSAERTGGSVSTLTIQRTQQEDSAVYLCASSLVSDNEQFFGPGTRLTVL.

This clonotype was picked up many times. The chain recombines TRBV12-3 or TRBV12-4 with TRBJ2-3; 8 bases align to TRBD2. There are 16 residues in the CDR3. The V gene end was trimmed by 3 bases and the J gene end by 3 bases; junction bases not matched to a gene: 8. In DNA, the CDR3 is TGTGCCAGCAGTTTTCGGGGGGGGCCAGGGACAGATACGCAGTATTTT. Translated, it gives CASSFRGGPGTDTQYF.

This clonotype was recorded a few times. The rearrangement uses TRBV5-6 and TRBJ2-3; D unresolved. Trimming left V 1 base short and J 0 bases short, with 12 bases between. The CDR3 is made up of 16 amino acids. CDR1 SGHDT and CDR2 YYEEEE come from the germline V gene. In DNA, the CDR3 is TGTGCCAGCAGCTTGTACTCGGGTTCTAGCACAGATACGCAGTATTTT. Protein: CASSLYSGSSTDTQYF.

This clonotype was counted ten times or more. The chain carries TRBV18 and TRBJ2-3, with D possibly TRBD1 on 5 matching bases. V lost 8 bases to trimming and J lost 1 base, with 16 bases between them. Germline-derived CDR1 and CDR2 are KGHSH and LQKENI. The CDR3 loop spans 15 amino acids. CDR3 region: CASSPQGIGTDTQYF. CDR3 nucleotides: TGTGCCAGCAGTCCTCAGGGTATTGGCACAGATACGCAGTATTTT. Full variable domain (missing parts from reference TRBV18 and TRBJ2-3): NAGVMQNPRHLVRRRGQEARLRCSPMKGHSHVYWYRQLPEEGLKFMVYLQKENIIDESGMPKERFSAEFPKEGPSILRIQQVVRGDSAAYFCASSPQGIGTDTQYFGPGTRLTVL.

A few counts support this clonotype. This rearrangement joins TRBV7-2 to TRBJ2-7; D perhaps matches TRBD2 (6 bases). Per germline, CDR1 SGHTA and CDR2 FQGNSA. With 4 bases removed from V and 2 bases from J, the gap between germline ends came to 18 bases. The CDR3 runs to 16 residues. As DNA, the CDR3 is TGTGCCAGCAGCTCGTCCTTGGTCGGGAGCACCTACGAGCAGTACTTC. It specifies CASSSSLVGSTYEQYF.